The next 24 T cell receptor beta chains were all read from a single sample in a study of identical twins. Via MiXCR, TCRdb re-called the 5' RACE reads, giving one row per CDR3 protein. The sample gives hundreds of thousands of distinct CDR3 sequences, 12% of which show up once; about 1.6% is in the top ten. The same sample was also used in a study of yellow fever vaccine responses in identical twins.

Sequences were obtained from PBMCs. These receptors all stem from a woman aged 18-35 years in good health.

This rearrangement joins TRBV5-4 to TRBJ2-3, with TRBD2 matching over 8 bases. Trimming at V came to 9 bases and at J to 2 bases, leaving 8 bases not matched to a gene. CDR3 length: 14 amino acids. Germline V CDR1 and CDR2: SGHNT, YYREEE (reference sequence). The CDR3 sequence is CATKAGAYTDTQYF. The DNA for the CDR3 is TGTGCCACAAAAGCGGGGGCATACACAGATACGCAGTATTTT. The full variable domain, completed using reference TRBV5-4 and TRBJ2-3, is ETGVTQSPTHLIKTRGQQVTLRCSSQSGHNTVSWYQQALGQGPQFIFQYYREEENGRGNFPPRFSGLQFPNYSSELNVNALELDDSALYLCATKAGAYTDTQYFGPGTRLTVL.

This clonotype has ten or more counts. This chain joins TRBV7-9 and TRBJ1-2; D remains ambiguous. Germline CDR1 reads SEHNR; CDR2 reads FQNEAQ (reference sequence). This CDR3 is built from 13 residues. V gave up 6 bases and J gave up 3 bases, with 11 bases separating them. The CDR3: CASSLSWDYGYTF. CDR3 in DNA: TGTGCCAGCAGTCTCTCCTGGGACTATGGCTACACCTTC.

The rearrangement joins TRBV7-2 to TRBJ1-5, with a tentative D call TRBD1 (5 bases). The CDR3 loop spans 15 amino acids. V lost 6 bases to trimming and J lost 7 bases, with 19 bases between them. CDR1 SGHTA and CDR2 FQGNSA come from the germline V gene. The CDR3 DNA reads TGTGCCAGCAGTCAAATCGGGACCCCGAGCCAGCCCCAGCATTTT. Translating it yields CASSQIGTPSQPQHF.

The V call is TRBV5-6, the J call TRBJ1-1; perhaps TRBD1 as D (5 bases). The CDR3 covers 16 residues. Germline loops: CDR1 SGHDT, CDR2 YYEEEE. The germline V and J ends were trimmed by 4 bases and 2 bases, with 18 bases remaining between them. DNA of the CDR3: TGTGCCAGCAGCCCTGTGGGGCGGGGCCGCAACACTGAAGCTTTCTTT. It encodes CASSPVGRGRNTEAFF.

This clonotype turned up a few times. Relative to the germline gene, one junction end is altered; a read error may explain this. This chain uses TRBV12-3 or TRBV12-4 with TRBJ2-7; D uncertain. CDR3 length equals 14 residues. The CDR3 here is CASSLLGNSNEQYF. Here the CDR3 DNA reads TGTGCCAGCAGTCTTCTGGGGAACTCCAACGAGCAGTACTTC.

This chain joins TRBV12-3 or TRBV12-4 and TRBJ1-4; no definite D call. Trimming took off 5 bases at V and 8 bases at J, with 9 bases between the two ends. The CDR3 consists of 12 residues. CDR3: CASSRASEKLFF. The CDR3 DNA reads TGTGCCAGCAGTCGCGCCAGCGAAAAACTGTTTTTT.

The genes are TRBV20-1 and TRBJ2-1; 9 nucleotides agree with TRBD2. CDR3 length: 12 residues. The germline V gene encodes CDR1 DFQATT and CDR2 SNEGSKA (reference sequence). V lost 7 bases, J lost 9 bases, and 7 bases stayed unmatched. CDR3 DNA: TGCAGTGGCGGCGGGAGGGAGGGTGAGCAGTTCTTC. Translated, it gives CSGGGREGEQFF.

This clonotype was seen a single time. This may be a read error, as it is one base from a much larger clone. The chain employs TRBV6-5 and TRBJ2-5, with 9 bases identical to TRBD1. Germline V lookup: CDR1 MNHEY, CDR2 SVGAGI. This CDR3 has 14 residues. CDR3 protein: CTSSYTGGWETQYF. DNA for the CDR3: TGTACCAGCAGCTATACAGGGGGCTGGGAGACCCAGTACTTC.

There are a few counts of this clonotype. The chain joins TRBV20-1 to TRBJ2-5; tentative D call: TRBD2 (6 bases). The germline gives CDR1 DFQATT, CDR2 SNEGSKA (reference sequence). The CDR3 is 14 residues long. Trimming shortened V by 5 bases and J by 5 bases, and 18 bases separated the two germline ends. CDR3 DNA sequence: TGCAGTGCTCACGGGGGATACCCCCAGGAGACCCAGTACTTC. This gives the protein CSAHGGYPQETQYF.

The gene calls are TRBV5-1 and TRBJ2-6; no clear D gene. The CDR3 loop spans 17 amino acids. V lost 0 bases to trimming and J lost 2 bases, with 12 bases between them. CDR1 is SGHRS and CDR2 is YFSETQ in the germline V gene. The CDR3 coding sequence is TGCGCCAGCAGCTTGGTTGGGGTAGGGACTGGGGCCAACGTCCTGACTTTC. This sequence encodes CASSLVGVGTGANVLTF.

J is TRBJ2-2 and V is TRBV9, with D maybe TRBD2 (5 bases). Trimming removed 1 base from V and 3 bases from J, with 13 bases in between. The germline gives CDR1 SGDLS, CDR2 YYNGEE. This CDR3 is built from 16 residues. The CDR3 sequence: CASSVSGSGYTGELFF. CDR3 DNA: TGTGCCAGCAGCGTATCGGGGAGCGGTTACACCGGGGAGCTGTTTTTT.

In its sample, this clonotype was seen many times. This chain links TRBV29-1 with TRBJ2-3; maybe TRBD2 (6 bases). The CDR3 has 13 amino acids. The V gene's germline CDR1 is SQVTM and CDR2 ANQGSEA. V was clipped by 5 bases and J by 3 bases, with 12 bases between them. The CDR3 nucleotides read TGCAGCGTTCCTGGGACTTTTACAGATACGCAGTATTTT. The encoded protein is CSVPGTFTDTQYF.

This clonotype was counted between two and nine times. The chain employs TRBV7-2 and TRBJ1-1; weak D call: TRBD1 (5 bases). CDR1 is SGHTA, CDR2 FQGNSA, per germline. CDR3 length: 15 amino acids. V was cut by 3 bases and J by 4 bases, with 15 bases left in between. The CDR3 sequence: CASSFGARVGTEAFF. The CDR3 nucleotides are TGTGCCAGCAGCTTTGGGGCACGGGTAGGCACTGAAGCTTTCTTT.

This clonotype turned up a few times. J is TRBJ2-5 and V is TRBV3-1; 8 nucleotides line up with TRBD2. CDR1 is LGHDT and CDR2 is YNNKEL in the germline V gene (reference sequence). Trimming removed 5 bases from V and 1 base from J; junction bases left unmatched: 3. CDR3 length: 14 amino acids. The CDR3 loop reads CASSYGLAQETQYF. The CDR3, as DNA: TGTGCCAGCAGCTATGGACTAGCCCAAGAGACCCAGTACTTC.

This clonotype was counted only a few times. The V gene is TRBV5-1, the J gene TRBJ2-1, with 7 positions matching TRBD1. Germline CDR1 is SGHRS and CDR2 is YFSETQ. Losses at the gene ends were 0 bases for V and 2 bases for J; bases not matched to a gene: 5. The CDR3 has 16 residues. The chain's CDR3 is CASSLAAGGAYNEQFF. In nucleotides, the CDR3 is TGCGCCAGCAGCTTGGCTGCAGGGGGAGCCTACAATGAGCAGTTCTTC. Full variable domain (rest looked up from reference TRBV5-1 and TRBJ2-1): KAGVTQTPRYLIKTRGQQVTLSCSPISGHRSVSWYQQTPGQGLQFLFEYFSETQRNKGNFPGRFSGRQFSNSRSEMNVSTLELGDSALYLCASSLAAGGAYNEQFFGPGTRLTVL.

The rearrangement joins TRBV25-1 to TRBJ2-3; 7 bases are shared with TRBD2. The CDR3 totals 15 residues. V shed 3 bases, J shed 3 bases, and the junction held 6 bases outside the gene matches. The germline V gene encodes CDR1 MGHDK and CDR2 SYGVNS. CDR3 in DNA: TGTGCCAGCAGTGAGGCCCGGGAGGCAACAGATACGCAGTATTTT. Residues: CASSEAREATDTQYF.

This clonotype was counted ten times or more. The chain recombines TRBV12-3 or TRBV12-4 with TRBJ2-5; TRBD2 matches 9 bases. The CDR3 runs 18 residues. The ends lost 3 bases at V and 5 bases at J; junction bases unmatched: 16. CDR3 residues: CASSFLTTVAGDGETQYF. The CDR3 coding sequence is TGTGCCAGCAGTTTTTTAACAACTGTAGCGGGAGACGGGGAGACCCAGTACTTC.

The chain combines TRBV7-8 with TRBJ2-1; TRBD2 aligns across 8 bases. Per the germline V gene, CDR1 is SGHVS and CDR2 is FQNEAQ. The CDR3 spans 16 residues. Germline trimming cut 1 base from V and 1 base from J; bases unmatched to any gene: 3. The chain's CDR3 is CASSLEGLVSYNEQFF. CDR3 DNA sequence: TGTGCCAGCAGCTTAGAGGGACTAGTTTCCTACAATGAGCAGTTCTTC.

V is TRBV2 and J is TRBJ1-1; D might be TRBD1 (5 bases). This CDR3 has 16 amino acids. The germline V gene has CDR1 SNHLY and CDR2 FYNNEI. V lost 7 bases and J 5 bases, leaving 23 bases between the germline ends. CDR3 protein: CASNQEGPPFATEAFF. In nucleotides, the CDR3 is TGTGCCAGCAATCAGGAGGGGCCACCTTTTGCGACTGAAGCTTTCTTT.

This chain uses TRBV11-3 with TRBJ2-3, with 12 positions matching TRBD2. The germline gives CDR1 SGHNT, CDR2 YENEEA. CDR3 size: 19 residues. J was trimmed by 2 bases and V by 4 bases; bases with no gene match: 13. The CDR3 nucleotides are TGTGCCAGCAGCTCCCAGAGGACTAGCGGGGCGGGAAACACAGATACGCAGTATTTT. Amino acid sequence: CASSSQRTSGAGNTDTQYF.

This clonotype came up a few times. The rearrangement joins TRBV20-1 to TRBJ1-4; D unclear. The CDR3 extends over 14 amino acids. V shed 3 bases and J shed 6 bases, with 14 bases lying between them. The germline CDR1 and CDR2 sequences are DFQATT and SNEGSKA (reference sequence). CDR3 residues: CSASREEGHEKLFF. The CDR3 DNA reads TGCAGTGCTAGCCGGGAAGAAGGGCATGAAAAACTGTTTTTT.

This clonotype was seen a few times. This chain links TRBV4-1 with TRBJ2-1; 9 bases fit TRBD2. This CDR3 comprises 17 residues. The germline gives CDR1 MGHRA, CDR2 YSYEKL. V lost 5 bases and J lost 7; bases outside the gene matches: 15. CDR3 bases: TGCGCCAGCAGCGTTCGCGGGGCGGGGGGGCTTGTGAATGAGCAGTTCTTC. Its protein is CASSVRGAGGLVNEQFF.

The chain carries TRBV28 and TRBJ1-5; D uncertain. The CDR3 spans 13 residues. Trimming shortened V by 6 bases and J by 3 bases, and 9 bases separated the two germline ends. CDR1 is MDHEN and CDR2 is SYDVKM in the germline V gene. CDR3 region: CASSSLPNQPQHF. DNA of the CDR3: TGTGCCAGCAGCTCCCTCCCCAATCAGCCCCAGCATTTT.

On this clonotype itself: One end of the junction fails to match germline, which may point to a read error. This chain links TRBV5-1 with TRBJ2-5; 9 nucleotides agree with TRBD2. The CDR3 is made up of 15 amino acids. CDR1 and CDR2 from the germline V gene are SGHRS and YFSETQ. CDR3 coding DNA: TGCACCAGCAGCTTTAGTAGCGGGGGCCAAGAGACCCAGTACTTC. Encoded protein: CTSSFSSGGQETQYF.